The entry below gives a single T cell receptor beta chain sequence along with its context. This specimen comes from a study of blood T cell repertoires in COVID-19. Study-wide background: The United States, Italy and Spain supplied acute and convalescent COVID-19 samples. The analysed material was cDNA or gDNA that came from T cells, B-cell-depleted T cells, or PBMCs.

Trimming at V came to 4 bases and at J to 6 bases, leaving 3 bases not matched to a gene. CDR3 length: 13 amino acids. CDR1 SGHNT and CDR2 YYREEE come from the germline V gene (reference sequence). As handled by the study authors: Amplified reference gene primers provided the basis for estimating nucleated cell counts. Sequencing used immunoSEQ multiplex PCR; TCRdb keeps in-frame clones, though not all of them. V and J calls and clone size are those listed in that table; D and trimming were worked out from the DNA. The sample shows tens of thousands of clones, over 65% of them seen only once. The J gene is TRBJ1-4, the V gene TRBV5-4, with TRBD1 identical over 7 bases. Sequencing used peripheral blood. The receptor was derived from a woman over 75 with acute or convalescent COVID-19. DNA for the CDR3: TGTGCCAGCAGCATAGACAGGGATGAAAAACTGTTTTTT. Translated: CASSIDRDEKLFF.